This T cell receptor beta chain was sequenced during a study of tumor and adjacent non-tumor tissue in lung cancer. Study results and limitations: Tumor TCR diversity, when higher, was linked to shorter survival. Top 100 clones took a larger repertoire share in normal lung.

TCRbeta libraries were built with three rounds of nested PCR, modified from ARM-PCR. Using its own MiXCR run on the multiplex PCR reads, TCRdb lists one record per CDR3 protein. Here the sample spans 200,000 to 250,000 distinct CDR3 sequences, 70% to 75% being singletons. No cell sorting was done before RNA was extracted from the tissue. Regarding this clonotype: The antigen remains undetermined. Germline is not matched at one junction end, which may reflect a read error.

The material sequenced was lung tumor tissue. The clonotype comes from a man between 60 and 75 years old with non-small cell lung cancer.

The CDR3 reads CASSPGDSNDKLFF. CDR3 DNA sequence: TGCGCCAGCAGCCCAGGGGACAGTAATGACAAACTGTTTTTT. This rearrangement joins TRBV4-3 to TRBJ1-4; 7 positions agree with TRBD1. The CDR3 is made up of 14 amino acids. The germline V gene encodes CDR1 LGHNA and CDR2 YSLEER.